This TCR beta chain was sequenced during a study of cytomegalovirus exposure and HLA in healthy donors. Study conclusions and caveats: What TCR beta sequences reportedly achieved was accurate prediction of HLA-A and HLA-B alleles in most subjects. Judged likely to be a sequencing artifact was a cluster of highly shared sequence variants. Previous analysis showed most TCR beta V segments were productive about 90% or about 30% of the time. While the bulk of TCR sequences proved rare, some public TCRs turned up in many donors.

V was shortened by 6 bases and J by 2 bases, with 10 bases between the two germline ends. The CDR3 length is 13 residues. Germline V CDR1 and CDR2: WSHSY, SAAADI. About this clone itself: Its target is not known.

The primer mix had 60 Vbeta and 13 Jbeta primers. Assay used: immunoSEQ multiplex PCR; TCRdb lists only in-frame clones, some missing. The table lists 70,000 or so clones. The source of this sequence is a man aged 40-49 years in good health and CMV-seronegative. The chain couples TRBV10-2 to TRBJ1-1, with D uncertain. Sequencing was performed on PBMCs. The CDR3 is CASSLQRNTEAFF. In nucleotides, the CDR3 is TGCGCCAGCAGCCTACAGAGAAACACTGAAGCTTTCTTT.